Below are 8 T cell receptor beta chains sequenced from a single sample in a study of blood T cell repertoires in COVID-19. Clones were sequenced by immunoSEQ multiplex PCR, and TCRdb holds only the in-frame ones, with some missing. The data contain about 68,000 clones, approximately 88% of them singletons. Sequenced: peripheral blood. These TCRs come from a human donor in a cohort sampled during active COVID-19.

The V gene is TRBV11-2, the J gene TRBJ1-3; the D gene is possibly TRBD1 (5 bases). With 3 bases removed from V and 0 bases from J, the gap between germline ends came to 9 bases. The CDR3 has 15 amino acids. Germline CDR1 and CDR2: SGHAT and FQNNGV. CDR3 amino acids: CASSFSRDSGNTIYF. CDR3 nucleotide sequence: TGTGCCAGCAGCTTTAGCAGGGACTCTGGAAACACCATATATTTT.

The rearrangement joins TRBV27 to TRBJ2-1; TRBD2 aligns across 9 bases. This CDR3 comprises 16 residues. Germline CDR1 is MNHEY and CDR2 is SMNVEV (reference sequence). Trimming at V came to 8 bases and at J to 0 bases, leaving 8 bases not matched to a gene. CDR3 residues: CASRRAGGSSYNEQFF. The DNA of the CDR3 is TGTGCCAGCCGTAGAGCGGGGGGAAGCTCCTACAATGAGCAGTTCTTC.

The V and J genes are TRBV29-1 and TRBJ2-7; D perhaps matches TRBD1 (6 bases). Germline values: CDR1 SQVTM, CDR2 ANQGSEA. This CDR3 region has 12 residues. V lost 7 bases and J lost 4, with 14 bases in between. The CDR3 DNA reads TGCAGCGCCTCGGACAGATCTTACGAGCAGTACTTC. Protein: CSASDRSYEQYF.

The chain recombines TRBV5-1 with TRBJ1-1, with 7 bases that match TRBD1. The germline CDR1 and CDR2 sequences are SGHRS and YFSETQ. The CDR3 sequence is 15 residues long. J was trimmed by 8 bases and V by 0 bases; bases with no gene match: 10. The CDR3 DNA reads TGCGCCAGCAGCTTGGGCCCCCAGGGGGGTGGGGAAGCTTTCTTT. It specifies CASSLGPQGGGEAFF.

The chain combines TRBV5-4 with TRBJ2-3; TRBD1 is a possible D gene (7 bases). The V gene lost 0 bases and the J gene lost 2 bases, with 13 bases spanning the gap. Per the germline V gene, CDR1 is SGHNT and CDR2 is YYREEE (reference sequence). CDR3 size: 16 residues. The CDR3 loop is CASSLGQGGHTDTQYF. Here the CDR3 DNA reads TGTGCCAGCAGCTTGGGGCAGGGGGGTCACACAGATACGCAGTATTTT.

V usage is TRBV10-3 and J usage is TRBJ1-6, with D possibly TRBD1 on 6 matching bases. Germline V gene lookup returns CDR1 ENHRY and CDR2 SYGVKD. The CDR3 runs 16 residues. Trimming removed 5 bases from V and 7 bases from J, with 18 bases in between. This chain's CDR3 is CAISTSRGAENSPLHF. CDR3 sequence (DNA): TGTGCCATCAGTACCAGTCGGGGGGCAGAAAATTCACCCCTCCACTTT.

In this sample, this clone turned up once. The DNA for the CDR3 is TGTGCCAGCAGCCAAGATTCCAGCGGTCCCTACGAGCAGTACTTC. It translates to CASSQDSSGPYEQYF. V and J are TRBV4-2 and TRBJ2-7; the D gene is possibly TRBD2 (5 bases). The CDR3 sequence is 15 residues long. The germline gives CDR1 LGHNA, CDR2 YNFKEQ. V was clipped by 0 bases and J by 2 bases, with 11 bases between them.

This chain connects TRBV6-5 to TRBJ1-3, with unresolved D. Trimming left V 6 bases short and J 4 bases short, with 4 bases between. From germline, CDR1 is MNHEY and CDR2 SVGAGI. The CDR3 is 11 amino acids. The CDR3 sequence: CASSMGNTIYF. The DNA for the CDR3 is TGTGCCAGCAGCATGGGAAACACCATATATTTT.